The sequence of this T cell receptor beta chain was determined in a study of Tregs in tolerant kidney transplant recipients (dated by TCRdb to between 2018 and 2021). With regard to the full study: The study used TCRbeta sequencing to identify donor-specific regulatory T cells before combined kidney and bone marrow transplantation, then tracked those cells after transplant. The full study reports these points: The study was constrained by small patient numbers, and validation of the findings is required in larger populations and under other immunosuppression protocols. Biological reproducibility was not directly assessed, although technical replication error appeared to be minimal. For some patients, the PCR primers changed as time went on, which meant samples from those patients could not be compared with one another at the nucleotide level. The most biologically relevant and donor-specific TCRbeta repertoire appeared to be identified by expanding Tregs with activated donor B cells. Donor-specific Treg expansion was found to exceed global Treg expansion in tolerant patients, suggesting antigen-driven rather than nonspecific expansion.

The transplants used related donors with nonmyeloablative bone marrow transplantation, and mixed chimerism in the human trials was transient. Unstimulated Tregs (CD4+CD25+CD127-), CD4+ non-Tregs (CD4+CD25-), CD4 and CD8 cells were FACS-sorted from thawed PBMCs. The patients were a few recipients of combined kidney and bone marrow transplants from the ITN036ST trial, and samples were available only for these trial subjects. Healthy control blood was processed to PBMCs by Ficoll density gradient and cryopreserved, and patient PBMCs were collected before and after transplant. Concerning this clone: Its recognized antigen is unknown. No clone much larger than this one lies a single base away; base qualities are absent.

The CDR3 sequence holds 16 residues, the cysteine and phenylalanine included. Only the CDR3 DNA is retained, 48 bases long and in frame from the first base. V is trimmed back by 4 bases and J by 5 bases, and the junction contains 11 bases that no gene match accounts for. For TCRbeta CDR3 sequencing, genomic DNA was extracted from sorted cells using the QIAGEN DNeasy Blood and Tissue Kit. High-throughput TCRbeta CDR3 sequencing, including PCR amplification with bias correction and internal controls, was performed commercially through immunoSEQ. The authors' analysis ran thus. Unique productive TCRbeta sequences were defined by CDR3 nucleotide sequence when primers matched and otherwise by CDR3 amino acid sequence together with Vbeta and Jbeta genes. To correct sorting error, sequences shared between sorted populations at a frequency ratio of 2:1 or less were removed; the rest were assigned to the higher population. A sequence was defined as donor-reactive if the sequence was expanded at least 5-fold in CFSE-low cells compared with unstimulated cells and had a frequency of at least 0.01% in CFSE-low cells. Repertoire divergence was quantified by Jensen-Shannon divergence calculated from the top 100 TCRbeta sequences ranked by frequency. For any sample with multiple sequencing runs, sorting error was corrected in each run separately before the runs were pooled. As stored in TCRdb, this immuneACCESS dataset retains in-frame rearrangements with V and J assigned. A fraction of the clones does not appear; measured against another copy, unresolved V genes explain less than half of the discrepancy, and the remainder lacks a known reason. V and J calls and clone size are as listed in that table; D and trimming were resolved from the DNA. The sample table shows some 57,000 clones, and about 91% are seen once. Together, the top ten hold 13% to 15% of the sample.

This receptor chain uses TRBV5-3 and TRBJ2-1, with 8 junctional bases fitting TRBD1. TRBV5-3 is identified as an open reading frame with a role that is uncertain. The receptor was derived from a human patient who received a combined kidney and bone marrow transplant. After a transplant, some of the T cells may come from the graft donor. The sample was CD8+ T cells from blood (PBMCs), taken 24 months after the transplant. CDR3 region: CARSQDRDVDHNEQFF. The DNA sequence reads TGTGCCAGAAGCCAGGACAGGGACGTGGACCACAATGAGCAGTTCTTC.